Listed below are T cell receptor beta chains from one sample, sequenced in a study of somatic mutations in cytotoxic T cells in rheumatoid arthritis. Some clones are missing from TCRdb's copy, which holds only in-frame ones; the method was immunoSEQ multiplex PCR. The sample lists about 9,000 clones, about four fifths occurring once. The material sequenced was CD8+ T cells sorted from blood. Receptors originate from an adult with rheumatoid arthritis. Both conserved end residues are part of each CDR3. D genes are given only for firm matches. Size is stated for part of the rows, as once, few or many counts, or as a class when the clone is expanded.

v_gene	d_gene	j_gene	abundance	CDR3aa	CDR3nt
TRBV4-1	-	TRBJ2-1	-	CASSQDLREGYNEQFF	TGCGCCAGCAGCCAAGACCTCAGGGAAGGGTACAATGAGCAGTTCTTC
TRBV9	-	TRBJ2-3	-	CASSPRRSDTQYF	TGTGCCAGCAGCCCCCGTCGGTCGGATACGCAGTATTTT
TRBV30	-	TRBJ1-2	-	CAWSSGDYGYTF	TGTGCCTGGAGTTCGGGGGACTATGGCTACACCTTC
TRBV28	-	TRBJ2-1	few	CASSSMSAGKTYNEQFF	TGTGCCAGCAGTTCTATGTCGGCGGGCAAAACCTACAATGAGCAGTTCTTC
TRBV5-1	-	TRBJ1-6	medium-sized	CASSLEVGRSPLHF	TGCGCCAGCAGCTTGGAAGTAGGGAGGTCACCCCTCCACTTT
TRBV7-9	TRBD1	TRBJ1-6	-	CASSYTGTGQSPLHF	TGTGCCAGCAGTTATACCGGGACAGGGCAGTCACCCCTCCACTTT
TRBV28	-	TRBJ1-1	-	CASSDAWTGEAFF	TGTGCCAGCAGCGACGCCTGGACGGGAGAAGCTTTCTTT
TRBV5-4	TRBD1	TRBJ2-5	-	CASSSTTGQGETQYF	TGTGCCAGCAGCTCCACGACAGGGCAAGGGGAGACCCAGTACTTC
TRBV7-6	-	TRBJ2-1	-	CASSLVIGGHEQFF	TGTGCCAGCAGCTTAGTCATCGGGGGGCATGAGCAGTTCTTC
TRBV2	-	TRBJ1-3	-	CARGNGDGNTIYF	TGTGCCAGGGGGAACGGCGATGGAAACACCATATATTTT
TRBV5-1	-	TRBJ1-4	-	CASSLLGAGANEKLFF	TGCGCCAGCAGCTTGCTGGGGGCAGGGGCTAATGAAAAACTGTTTTTT
TRBV7-9	-	TRBJ2-1	-	CASSWGPDEQFF	TGTGCCAGCAGCTGGGGACCGGATGAGCAGTTCTTC
TRBV7-9	-	TRBJ1-4	-	CASSSGAEKLFF	TGTGCCAGCAGCTCGGGGGCCGAAAAACTGTTTTTT
TRBV27	TRBD2	TRBJ2-1	-	CASSLLAGSQEQFF	TGTGCCAGCAGTTTGTTAGCGGGCTCCCAGGAGCAGTTCTTC
TRBV28	TRBD2	TRBJ2-1	-	CASSYSGRDEQFF	TGTGCCAGCAGCTATAGCGGGAGAGATGAGCAGTTCTTC
TRBV27	TRBD1	TRBJ1-5	few	CASRGTDYQPQHF	TGTGCCAGCAGGGGGACAGATTATCAGCCCCAGCATTTT
TRBV27	-	TRBJ1-2	-	CASKNDVGDGYTF	TGTGCCAGCAAAAACGACGTAGGTGACGGCTACACCTTC
TRBV19	-	TRBJ2-2	-	CASSIGFGGTGELFF	TGTGCCAGTAGTATTGGGTTTGGCGGCACCGGGGAGCTGTTTTTT
TRBV5-1	-	TRBJ2-4	once	CASSLNTGAKNIQYF	TGCGCCAGCAGCTTGAATACAGGGGCCAAAAACATTCAGTACTTC
TRBV4-1	-	TRBJ2-2	-	CASSQARADGELFF	TGCGCCAGCAGCCAAGCCAGGGCAGACGGGGAGCTGTTTTTT
TRBV21-1	-	TRBJ2-1	-	CASSKGVVAGVNNEQFF	TGTGCCAGCAGCAAAGGGGTGGTAGCGGGAGTTAATAATGAGCAGTTCTTC
TRBV13	-	TRBJ1-2	few	CASSLGPNYGYTF	TGTGCCAGCAGCTTAGGCCCTAACTATGGCTACACCTTC
TRBV4-1	TRBD2	TRBJ2-2	-	CASSQDQTSGGAGELFF	TGCGCCAGCAGCCAAGATCAGACTAGCGGGGGGGCCGGGGAGCTGTTTTTT
TRBV7-9	TRBD1	TRBJ1-1	-	CASSRQGAQTEAFF	TGTGCCAGCAGCCGACAGGGGGCGCAAACTGAAGCTTTCTTT
TRBV7-9	-	TRBJ2-1	-	CASSFKGVDGEQFF	TGTGCCAGCAGCTTCAAGGGAGTTGATGGTGAGCAGTTCTTC
TRBV5-6	TRBD1	TRBJ2-1	-	CASSGTGDEQFF	TGTGCCAGCAGCGGGACAGGGGATGAGCAGTTCTTC
TRBV29-1	TRBD1	TRBJ1-2	-	CSAEMVQGGSYGYGYTF	TGCAGCGCCGAGATGGTACAGGGGGGTTCGTACGGCTATGGCTACACCTTC
TRBV7-2	-	TRBJ2-7	few	CASSLDLGRSYEQYF	TGTGCCAGCAGCTTAGACCTGGGACGGTCCTACGAGCAGTACTTC
TRBV7-3	-	TRBJ2-1	few	CASSLHGSYNEQFF	TGTGCCAGCAGCTTACATGGCTCCTACAATGAGCAGTTCTTC
TRBV5-8	-	TRBJ2-3	-	CASRAQVWGTDTQYF	TGTGCCAGCAGAGCTCAGGTGTGGGGTACAGATACGCAGTATTTT
TRBV2	-	TRBJ2-7	-	CASSVSGSYEQYF	TGTGCCAGCAGTGTTAGCGGAAGCTACGAGCAGTACTTC
TRBV19	-	TRBJ1-6	-	CASSMQGNSPLHF	TGTGCCAGTAGTATGCAGGGTAATTCACCCCTCCACTTT